This T cell receptor (beta chain) came from a study of T cells expressing NK-cell markers. Overall study context: Of eight sequenced donors, seven were HCMV-seropositive and one HCMV-seronegative.

A 5'RACE template switching approach incorporating UMIs was used to make TCR beta cDNA. TCRdb reprocessed the 5' RACE reads, keeping one entry per CDR3 protein, no DNA. Its table lists some 150,000 distinct CDR3 sequences. Germline CDR1 and CDR2: SGHTA and FQGNSA. This CDR3 is built from 14 residues. The sample taken for sequencing was blood T cells: a sorted CD56 or NKG2C T cell subset, CD4+ or CD8+ T cells, or bulk PBMC T cells (not recorded which). The chain carries TRBV7-2 and TRBJ2-5. The sequence was obtained from a man aged 18 to 30 in good health. This CDR3 reads CASSVGVGPETQYF.